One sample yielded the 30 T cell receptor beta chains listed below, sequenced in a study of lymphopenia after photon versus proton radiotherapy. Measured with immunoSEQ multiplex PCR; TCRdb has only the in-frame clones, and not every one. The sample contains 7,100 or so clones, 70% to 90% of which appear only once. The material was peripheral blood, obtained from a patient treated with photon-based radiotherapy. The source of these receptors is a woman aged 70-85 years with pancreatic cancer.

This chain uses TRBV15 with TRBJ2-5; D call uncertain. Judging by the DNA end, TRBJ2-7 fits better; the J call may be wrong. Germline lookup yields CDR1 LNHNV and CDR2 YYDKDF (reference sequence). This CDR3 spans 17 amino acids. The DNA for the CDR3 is TGTGCCACCAGCAGAGCCCAAAGGGCCCCCCGGTCCTACGAGCAGTACTTC. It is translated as CATSRAQRAPRSYEQYF.

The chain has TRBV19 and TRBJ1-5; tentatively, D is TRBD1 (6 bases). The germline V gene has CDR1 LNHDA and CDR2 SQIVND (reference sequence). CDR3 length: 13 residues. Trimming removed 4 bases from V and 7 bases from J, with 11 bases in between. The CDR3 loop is CASSTGGQQPQHF. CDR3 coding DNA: TGTGCCAGTAGTACCGGGGGGCAACAGCCCCAGCATTTT.

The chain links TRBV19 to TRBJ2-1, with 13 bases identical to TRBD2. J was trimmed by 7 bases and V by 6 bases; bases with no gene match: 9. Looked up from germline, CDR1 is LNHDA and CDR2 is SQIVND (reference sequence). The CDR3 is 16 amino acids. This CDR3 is CASSAGLAGVANEQFF. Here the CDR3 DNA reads TGTGCCAGTAGCGCAGGACTAGCGGGAGTAGCAAATGAGCAGTTCTTC.

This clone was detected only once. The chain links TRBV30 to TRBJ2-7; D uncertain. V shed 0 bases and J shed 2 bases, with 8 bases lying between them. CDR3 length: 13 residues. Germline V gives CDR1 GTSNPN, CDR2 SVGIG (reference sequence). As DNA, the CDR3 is TGTGCCTGGAGTGTAAAGGCCACCTACGAGCAGTACTTC. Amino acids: CAWSVKATYEQYF.

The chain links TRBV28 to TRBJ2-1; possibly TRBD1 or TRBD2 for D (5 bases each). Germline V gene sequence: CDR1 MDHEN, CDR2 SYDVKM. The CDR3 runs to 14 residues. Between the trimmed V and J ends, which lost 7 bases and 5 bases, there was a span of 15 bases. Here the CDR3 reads CASIGRDPNNEQFF. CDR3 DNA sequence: TGTGCCAGCATTGGCCGGGACCCGAACAATGAGCAGTTCTTC.

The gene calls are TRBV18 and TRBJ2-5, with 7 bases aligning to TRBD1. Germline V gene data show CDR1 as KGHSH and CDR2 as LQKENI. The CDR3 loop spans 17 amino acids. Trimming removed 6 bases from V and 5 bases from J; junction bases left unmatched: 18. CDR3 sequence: CASSRPRDSDDRETQYF. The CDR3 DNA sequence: TGTGCCAGCTCCCGACCACGGGACAGCGACGATCGGGAGACCCAGTACTTC.

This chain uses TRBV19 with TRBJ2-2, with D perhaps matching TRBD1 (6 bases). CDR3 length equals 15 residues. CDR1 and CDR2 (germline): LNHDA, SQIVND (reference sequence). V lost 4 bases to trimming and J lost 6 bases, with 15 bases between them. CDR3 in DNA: TGTGCCAGTAGTACCGAGGGGACACGTGCCGGGGAGCTGTTTTTT. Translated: CASSTEGTRAGELFF.

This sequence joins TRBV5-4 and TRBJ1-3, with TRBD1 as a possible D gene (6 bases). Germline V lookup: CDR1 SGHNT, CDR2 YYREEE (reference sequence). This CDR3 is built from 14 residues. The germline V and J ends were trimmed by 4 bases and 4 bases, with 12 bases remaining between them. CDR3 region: CASSITGIGNTIYF. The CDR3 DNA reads TGTGCCAGCAGCATAACAGGGATAGGAAACACCATATATTTT.

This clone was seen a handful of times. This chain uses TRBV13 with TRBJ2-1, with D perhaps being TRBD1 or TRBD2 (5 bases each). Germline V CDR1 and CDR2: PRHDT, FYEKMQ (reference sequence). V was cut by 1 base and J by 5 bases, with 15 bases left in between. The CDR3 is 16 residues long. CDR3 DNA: TGTGCCAGCAGCTTAGTTAATCGGGGCGGTGACAATGAGCAGTTCTTC. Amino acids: CASSLVNRGGDNEQFF.

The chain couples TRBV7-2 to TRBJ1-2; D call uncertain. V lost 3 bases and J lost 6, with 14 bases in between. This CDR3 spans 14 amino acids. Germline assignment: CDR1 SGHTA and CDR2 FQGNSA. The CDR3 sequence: CASSLSQEYHGYTF. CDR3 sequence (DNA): TGTGCCAGCAGCTTGAGCCAAGAATATCATGGCTACACCTTC.

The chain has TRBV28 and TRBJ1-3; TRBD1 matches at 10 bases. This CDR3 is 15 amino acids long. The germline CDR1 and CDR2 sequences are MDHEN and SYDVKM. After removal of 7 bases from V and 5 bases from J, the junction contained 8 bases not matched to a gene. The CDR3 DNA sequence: TGTGCCAGCACCTCATGGACAGGGGGAAGAAACACCATATATTTT. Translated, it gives CASTSWTGGRNTIYF. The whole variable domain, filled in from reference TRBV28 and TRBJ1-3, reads DVKVTQSSRYLVKRTGEKVFLECVQDMDHENMFWYRQDPGLGLRLIYFSYDVKMKEKGDIPEGYSVSREKKERFSLILESASTNQTSMYLCASTSWTGGRNTIYFGEGSWLTVV.

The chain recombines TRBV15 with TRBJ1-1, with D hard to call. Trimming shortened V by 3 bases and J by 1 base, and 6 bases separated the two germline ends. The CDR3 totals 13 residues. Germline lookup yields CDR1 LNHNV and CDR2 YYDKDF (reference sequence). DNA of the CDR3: TGTGCCACCAGCAGGCAAAAGAACACTGAAGCTTTCTTT. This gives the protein CATSRQKNTEAFF.

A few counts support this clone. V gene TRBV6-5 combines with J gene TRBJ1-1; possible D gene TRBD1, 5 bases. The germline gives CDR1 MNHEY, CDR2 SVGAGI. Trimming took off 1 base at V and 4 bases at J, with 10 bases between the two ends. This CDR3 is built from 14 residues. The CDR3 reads CASSYLQGSTEAFF. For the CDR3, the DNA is TGTGCCAGCAGTTACTTGCAGGGTTCCACTGAAGCTTTCTTT.

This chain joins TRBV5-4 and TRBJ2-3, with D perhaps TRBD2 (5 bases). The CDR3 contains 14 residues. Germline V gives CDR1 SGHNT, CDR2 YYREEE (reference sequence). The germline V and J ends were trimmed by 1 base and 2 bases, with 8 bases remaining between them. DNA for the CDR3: TGTGCCAGCAGCTTGAAAGCGGTCACAGATACGCAGTATTTT. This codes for CASSLKAVTDTQYF.

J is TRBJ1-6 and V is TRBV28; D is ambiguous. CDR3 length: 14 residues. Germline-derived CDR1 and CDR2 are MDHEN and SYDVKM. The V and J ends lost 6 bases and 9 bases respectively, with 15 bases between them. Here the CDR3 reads CASRREGISSPLHF. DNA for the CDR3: TGTGCCAGCAGGAGGGAGGGTATCAGTTCACCCCTCCACTTT.

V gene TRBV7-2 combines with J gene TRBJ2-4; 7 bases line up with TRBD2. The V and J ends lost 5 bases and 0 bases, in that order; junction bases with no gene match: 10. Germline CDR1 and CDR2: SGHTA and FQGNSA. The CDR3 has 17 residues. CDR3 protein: CASSPGGGLVAKNIQYF. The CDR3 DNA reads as TGTGCCAGCAGCCCGGGAGGAGGACTTGTAGCCAAAAACATTCAGTACTTC. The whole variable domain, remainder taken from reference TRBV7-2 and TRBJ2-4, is GAGVSQSPSNKVTEKGKDVELRCDPISGHTALYWYRQSLGQGLEFLIYFQGNSAPDKSGLPSDRFSAERTGGSVSTLTIQRTQQEDSAVYLCASSPGGGLVAKNIQYFGAGTRLSVL.

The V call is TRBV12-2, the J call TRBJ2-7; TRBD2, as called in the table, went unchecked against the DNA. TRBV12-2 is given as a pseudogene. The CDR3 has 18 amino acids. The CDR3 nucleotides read TGTGCAAGTCGCTTAGAGTGCACCGAGCGGGATCGTGCCTACGAGCAGTACTTC. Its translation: CASRLECTERDRAYEQYF.

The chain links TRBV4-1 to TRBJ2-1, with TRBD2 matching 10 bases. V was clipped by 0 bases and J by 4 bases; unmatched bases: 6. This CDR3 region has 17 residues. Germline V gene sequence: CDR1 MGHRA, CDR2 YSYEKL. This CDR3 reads CASSQEMGLARYNEQFF. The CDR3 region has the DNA TGCGCCAGCAGCCAAGAAATGGGACTAGCGAGGTACAATGAGCAGTTCTTC.

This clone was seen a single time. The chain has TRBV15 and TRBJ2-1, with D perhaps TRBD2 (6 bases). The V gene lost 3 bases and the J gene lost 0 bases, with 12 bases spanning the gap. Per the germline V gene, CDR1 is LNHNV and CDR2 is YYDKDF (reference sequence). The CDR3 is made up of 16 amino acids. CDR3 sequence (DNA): TGTGCCACCAGCAGGGGCTACGGGGGCTCCTACAATGAGCAGTTCTTC. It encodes CATSRGYGGSYNEQFF.

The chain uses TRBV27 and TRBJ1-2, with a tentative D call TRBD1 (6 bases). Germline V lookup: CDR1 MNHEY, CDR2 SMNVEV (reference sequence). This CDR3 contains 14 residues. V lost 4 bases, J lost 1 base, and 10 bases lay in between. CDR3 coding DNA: TGTGCCAGCAGTTCCAAACAGGGTAACTATGGCTACACCTTC. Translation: CASSSKQGNYGYTF.

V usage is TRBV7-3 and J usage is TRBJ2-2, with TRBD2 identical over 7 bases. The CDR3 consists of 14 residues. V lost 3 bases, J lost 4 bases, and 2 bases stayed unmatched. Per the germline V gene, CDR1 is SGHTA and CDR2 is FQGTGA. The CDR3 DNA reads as TGTGCCAGCAGCTTGGGGGGGACCACCGGGGAGCTGTTTTTT. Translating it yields CASSLGGTTGELFF. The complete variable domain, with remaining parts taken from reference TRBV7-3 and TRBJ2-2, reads GAGVSQTPSNKVTEKGKYVELRCDPISGHTALYWYRQSLGQGPEFLIYFQGTGAADDSGLPNDRFFAVRPEGSVSTLKIQRTERGDSAVYLCASSLGGTTGELFFGEGSRLTVL.

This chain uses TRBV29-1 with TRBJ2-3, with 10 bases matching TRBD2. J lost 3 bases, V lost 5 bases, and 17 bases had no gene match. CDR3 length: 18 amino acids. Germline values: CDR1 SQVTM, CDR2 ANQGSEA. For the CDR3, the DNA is TGCAGCGTTTTACCTTATCTGACTAGCGGGCTAGATACAGATACGCAGTATTTT. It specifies CSVLPYLTSGLDTDTQYF.

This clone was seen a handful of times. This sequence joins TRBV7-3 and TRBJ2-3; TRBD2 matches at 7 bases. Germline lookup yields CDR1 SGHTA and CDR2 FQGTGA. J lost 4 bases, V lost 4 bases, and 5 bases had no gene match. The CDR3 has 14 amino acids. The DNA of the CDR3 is TGTGCCAGCAGCTCCAGCGGGAACGCAGATACGCAGTATTTT. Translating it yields CASSSSGNADTQYF.

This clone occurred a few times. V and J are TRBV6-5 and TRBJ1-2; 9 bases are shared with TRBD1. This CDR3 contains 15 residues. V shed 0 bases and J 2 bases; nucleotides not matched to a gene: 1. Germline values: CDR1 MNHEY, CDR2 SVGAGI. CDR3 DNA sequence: TGTGCCAGCAGTTACTCCGGACAGGGGAACTATGGCTACACCTTC. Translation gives CASSYSGQGNYGYTF.

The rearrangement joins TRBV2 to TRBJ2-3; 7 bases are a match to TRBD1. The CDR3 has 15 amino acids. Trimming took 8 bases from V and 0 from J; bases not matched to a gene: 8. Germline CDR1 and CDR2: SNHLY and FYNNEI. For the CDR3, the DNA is TGTGCCAGCTGGGTACAGGGGCCAAGCACAGATACGCAGTATTTT. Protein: CASWVQGPSTDTQYF.

As DNA, the CDR3 is TGTGCCAGCAGCTTGGCGACGGGACTAGCCAAAAACATTCAGTACTTC. The encoded protein is CASSLATGLAKNIQYF. The chain is built from TRBV7-2 and TRBJ2-4, with D possibly matching TRBD2 (6 bases). The CDR3 length is 16 residues. Germline CDR1 SGHTA, CDR2 FQGNSA. V shed 3 bases and J shed 0 bases, with 12 bases lying between them.

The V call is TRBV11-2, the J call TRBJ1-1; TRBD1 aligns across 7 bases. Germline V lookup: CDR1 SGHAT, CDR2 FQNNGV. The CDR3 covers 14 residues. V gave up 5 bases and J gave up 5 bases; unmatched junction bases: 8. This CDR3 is CASSEETGRTEAFF. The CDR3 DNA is TGTGCCAGCAGCGAGGAGACAGGGCGAACTGAAGCTTTCTTT. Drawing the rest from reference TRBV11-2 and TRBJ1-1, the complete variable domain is EAGVAQSPRYKIIEKRQSVAFWCNPISGHATLYWYQQILGQGPKLLIQFQNNGVVDDSQLPKDRFSAERLKGVDSTLKIQPAKLEDSAVYLCASSEETGRTEAFFGQGTRLTVV.

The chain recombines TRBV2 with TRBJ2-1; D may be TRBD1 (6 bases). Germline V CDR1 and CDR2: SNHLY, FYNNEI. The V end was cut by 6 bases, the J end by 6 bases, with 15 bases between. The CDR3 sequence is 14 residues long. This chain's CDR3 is CASRPRDRINEQFF. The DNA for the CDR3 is TGTGCCAGCAGACCACGCGACAGGATCAATGAGCAGTTCTTC.

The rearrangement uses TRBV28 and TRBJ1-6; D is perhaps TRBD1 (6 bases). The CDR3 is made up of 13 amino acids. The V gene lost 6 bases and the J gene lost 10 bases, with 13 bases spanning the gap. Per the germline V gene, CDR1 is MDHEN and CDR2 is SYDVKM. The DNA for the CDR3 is TGTGCCAGCAGCAACCTAGGGGGATCACCCCTCCACTTT. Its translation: CASSNLGGSPLHF.

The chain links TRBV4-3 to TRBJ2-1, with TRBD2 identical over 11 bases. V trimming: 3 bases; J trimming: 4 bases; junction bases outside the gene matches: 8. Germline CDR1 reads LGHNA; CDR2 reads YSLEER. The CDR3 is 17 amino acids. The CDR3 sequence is CASSQPGGTSGYNEQFF. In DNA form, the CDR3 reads TGCGCCAGCAGCCAGCCTGGAGGGACTAGCGGATACAATGAGCAGTTCTTC.